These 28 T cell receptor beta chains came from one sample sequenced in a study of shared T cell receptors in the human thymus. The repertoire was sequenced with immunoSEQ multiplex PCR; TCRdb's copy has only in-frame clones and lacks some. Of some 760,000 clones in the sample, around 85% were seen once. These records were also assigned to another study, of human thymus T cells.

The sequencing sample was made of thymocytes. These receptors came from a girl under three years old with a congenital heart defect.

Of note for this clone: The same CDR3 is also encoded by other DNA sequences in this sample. This chain's CDR3 is CASSLAGDYGYTF. CDR3 sequence (DNA): TGCGCCAGCAGCTTGGCCGGAGATTATGGCTACACCTTC. J is TRBJ1-2 and V is TRBV5-1; no reliable D call. The CDR3 covers 13 residues. Germline V lookup: CDR1 SGHRS, CDR2 YFSETQ. V lost 0 bases to trimming and J lost 5 bases, with 8 bases between them.

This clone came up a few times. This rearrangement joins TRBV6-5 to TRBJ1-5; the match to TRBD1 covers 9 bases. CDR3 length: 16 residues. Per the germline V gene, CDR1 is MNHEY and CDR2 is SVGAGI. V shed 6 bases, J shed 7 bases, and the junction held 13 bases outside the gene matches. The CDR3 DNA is TGTGCCAGCAGCTACACAGGGGGCGGCCTATGGCAGCCCCAGCATTTT. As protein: CASSYTGGGLWQPQHF.

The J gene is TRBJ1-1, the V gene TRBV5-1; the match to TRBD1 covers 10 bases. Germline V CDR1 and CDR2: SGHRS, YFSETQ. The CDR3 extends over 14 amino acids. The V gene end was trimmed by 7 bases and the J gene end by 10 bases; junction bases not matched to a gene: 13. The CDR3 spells CASGSGQGQEVAFF. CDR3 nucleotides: TGCGCCAGCGGTTCGGGACAGGGGCAGGAAGTAGCTTTCTTT.

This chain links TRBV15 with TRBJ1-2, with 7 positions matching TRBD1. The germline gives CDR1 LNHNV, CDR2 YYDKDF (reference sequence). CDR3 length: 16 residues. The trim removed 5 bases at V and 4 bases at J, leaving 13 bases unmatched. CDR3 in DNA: TGTGCCACCAGCGGTACAGGGGCCCATCTCCTCTATGGCTACACCTTC. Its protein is CATSGTGAHLLYGYTF. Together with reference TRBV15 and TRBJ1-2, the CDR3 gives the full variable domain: DAMVIQNPRYQVTQFGKPVTLSCSQTLNHNVMYWYQQKSSQAPKLLFHYYDKDFNNEADTPDNFQSRRPNTSFCFLDIRSPGLGDTAMYLCATSGTGAHLLYGYTFGSGTRLTVV.

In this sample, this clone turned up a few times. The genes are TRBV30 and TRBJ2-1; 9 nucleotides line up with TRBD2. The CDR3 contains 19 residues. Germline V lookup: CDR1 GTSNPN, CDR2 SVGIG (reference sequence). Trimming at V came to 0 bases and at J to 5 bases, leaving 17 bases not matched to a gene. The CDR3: CAWSVMGLASLRVDNEQFF. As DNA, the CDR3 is TGTGCCTGGAGTGTAATGGGACTAGCCTCTCTAAGGGTCGACAATGAGCAGTTCTTC.

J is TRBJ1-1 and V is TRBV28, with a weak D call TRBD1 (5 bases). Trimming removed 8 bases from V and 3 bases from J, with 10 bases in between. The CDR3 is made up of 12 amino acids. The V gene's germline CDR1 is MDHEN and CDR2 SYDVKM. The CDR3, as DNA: TGTGCCAGCGGTGACAGCTACACTGAAGCTTTCTTT. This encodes CASGDSYTEAFF. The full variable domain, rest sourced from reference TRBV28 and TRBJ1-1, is DVKVTQSSRYLVKRTGEKVFLECVQDMDHENMFWYRQDPGLGLRLIYFSYDVKMKEKGDIPEGYSVSREKKERFSLILESASTNQTSMYLCASGDSYTEAFFGQGTRLTVV.

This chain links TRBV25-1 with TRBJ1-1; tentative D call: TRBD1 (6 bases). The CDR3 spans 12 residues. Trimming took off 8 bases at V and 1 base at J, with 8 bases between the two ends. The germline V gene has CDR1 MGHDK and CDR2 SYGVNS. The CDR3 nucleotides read TGTGCCAGCCAGGACAGGAACACTGAAGCTTTCTTT. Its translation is CASQDRNTEAFF.

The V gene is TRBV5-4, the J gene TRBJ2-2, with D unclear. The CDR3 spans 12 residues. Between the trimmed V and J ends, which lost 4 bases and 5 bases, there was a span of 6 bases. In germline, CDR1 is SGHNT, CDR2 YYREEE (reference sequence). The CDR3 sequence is CASSRETGELFF. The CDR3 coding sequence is TGTGCCAGCAGCCGTGAGACCGGGGAGCTGTTTTTT.

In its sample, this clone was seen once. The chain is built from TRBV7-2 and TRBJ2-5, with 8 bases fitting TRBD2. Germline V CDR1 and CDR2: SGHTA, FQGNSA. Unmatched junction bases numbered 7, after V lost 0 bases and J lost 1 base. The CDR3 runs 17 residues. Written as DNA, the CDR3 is TGTGCCAGCAGCTTAGCGATGGGCGGGGGGATCCAAGAGACCCAGTACTTC. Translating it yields CASSLAMGGGIQETQYF.

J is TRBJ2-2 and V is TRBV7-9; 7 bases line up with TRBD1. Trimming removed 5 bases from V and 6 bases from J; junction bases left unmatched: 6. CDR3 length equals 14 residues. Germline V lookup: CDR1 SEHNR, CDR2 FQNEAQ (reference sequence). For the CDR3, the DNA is TGTGCCAGCAGCCGAGACAGGGTCCCCGGGGAGCTGTTTTTT. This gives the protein CASSRDRVPGELFF. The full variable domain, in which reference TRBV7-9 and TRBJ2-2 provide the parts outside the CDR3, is DTGVSQNPRHKITKRGQNVTFRCDPISEHNRLYWYRQTLGQGPEFLTYFQNEAQLEKSRLLSDRFSAERPKGSFSTLEIQRTEQGDSAMYLCASSRDRVPGELFFGEGSRLTVL.

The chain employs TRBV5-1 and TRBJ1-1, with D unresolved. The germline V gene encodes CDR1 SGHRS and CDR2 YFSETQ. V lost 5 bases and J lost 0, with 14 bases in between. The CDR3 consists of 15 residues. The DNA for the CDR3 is TGCGCCAGCAGGCCTACCATCTTCATGAACACTGAAGCTTTCTTT. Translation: CASRPTIFMNTEAFF.

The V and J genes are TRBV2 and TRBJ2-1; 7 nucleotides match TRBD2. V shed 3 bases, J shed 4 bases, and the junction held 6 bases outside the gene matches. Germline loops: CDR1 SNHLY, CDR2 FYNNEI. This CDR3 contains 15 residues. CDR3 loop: CASSDIQRGYNEQFF. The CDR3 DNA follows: TGTGCCAGCAGTGACATCCAGCGGGGATACAATGAGCAGTTCTTC.

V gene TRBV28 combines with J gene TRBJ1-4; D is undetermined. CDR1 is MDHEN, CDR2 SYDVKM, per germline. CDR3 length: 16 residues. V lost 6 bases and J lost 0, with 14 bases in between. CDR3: CASRHAHHSTNEKLFF. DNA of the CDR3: TGTGCCAGCAGACACGCCCACCATTCAACTAATGAAAAACTGTTTTTT.

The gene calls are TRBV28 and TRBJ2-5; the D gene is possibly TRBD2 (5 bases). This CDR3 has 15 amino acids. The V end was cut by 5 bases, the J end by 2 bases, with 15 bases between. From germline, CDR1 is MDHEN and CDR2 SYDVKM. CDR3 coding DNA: TGTGCCAGCAGTCCTGACATAGGGAGACAAGAGACCCAGTACTTC. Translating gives CASSPDIGRQETQYF.

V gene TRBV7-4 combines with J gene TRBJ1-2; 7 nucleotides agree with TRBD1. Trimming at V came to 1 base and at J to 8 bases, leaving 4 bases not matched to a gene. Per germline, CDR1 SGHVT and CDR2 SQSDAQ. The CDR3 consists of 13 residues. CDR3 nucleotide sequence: TGTGCCAGCAGCTTAGTATCAGGGGGAGGCTACACCTTC. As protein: CASSLVSGGGYTF.

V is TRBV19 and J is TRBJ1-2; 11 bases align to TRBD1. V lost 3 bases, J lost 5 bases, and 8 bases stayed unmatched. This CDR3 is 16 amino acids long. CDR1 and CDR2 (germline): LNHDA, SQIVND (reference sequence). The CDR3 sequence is CASSMPAGTGGYGYTF. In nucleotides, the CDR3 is TGTGCCAGTAGTATGCCCGCCGGGACAGGGGGATATGGCTACACCTTC.

The CDR3 sequence is CASSVSRQTGTQNNEQFF. In nucleotides, the CDR3 is TGTGCCAGCAGCGTAAGTCGCCAAACCGGGACACAGAACAATGAGCAGTTCTTC. The chain is built from TRBV9 and TRBJ2-1; TRBD1 might be the D (6 bases). The germline CDR1 and CDR2 sequences are SGDLS and YYNGEE. This CDR3 has 18 residues. V gave up 1 base and J gave up 5 bases, with 22 bases separating them. The variable domain in full, with the rest retrieved from reference TRBV9 and TRBJ2-1, is DSGVTQTPKHLITATGQRVTLRCSPRSGDLSVYWYQQSLDQGLQFLIQYYNGEERAKGNILERFSAQQFPDLHSELNLSSLELGDSALYFCASSVSRQTGTQNNEQFFGPGTRLTVL.

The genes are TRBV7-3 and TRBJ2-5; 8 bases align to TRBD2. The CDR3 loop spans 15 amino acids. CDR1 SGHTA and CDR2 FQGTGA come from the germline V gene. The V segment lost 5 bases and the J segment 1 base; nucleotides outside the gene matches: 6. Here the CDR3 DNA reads TGTGCCAGCAGCCCACGGGAGGGGTTCCAAGAGACCCAGTACTTC. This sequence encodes CASSPREGFQETQYF.

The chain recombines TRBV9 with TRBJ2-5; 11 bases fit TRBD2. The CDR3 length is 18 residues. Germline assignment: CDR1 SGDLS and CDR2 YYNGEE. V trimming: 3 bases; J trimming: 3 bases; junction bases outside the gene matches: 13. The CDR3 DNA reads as TGTGCCAGCAGCGCTACTAGCGGGGGTGGCGGACGCAAAGAGACCCAGTACTTC. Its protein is CASSATSGGGGRKETQYF.

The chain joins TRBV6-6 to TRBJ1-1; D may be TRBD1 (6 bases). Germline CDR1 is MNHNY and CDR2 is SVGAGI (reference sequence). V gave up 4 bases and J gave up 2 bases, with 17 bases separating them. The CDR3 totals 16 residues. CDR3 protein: CASSSHKGDPNTEAFF. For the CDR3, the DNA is TGTGCCAGCAGTTCGCACAAGGGGGATCCTAACACTGAAGCTTTCTTT.

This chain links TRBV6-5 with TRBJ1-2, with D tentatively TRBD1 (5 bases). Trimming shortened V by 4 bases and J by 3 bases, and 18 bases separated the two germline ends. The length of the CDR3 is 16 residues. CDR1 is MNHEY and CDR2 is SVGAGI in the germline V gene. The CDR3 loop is CASSFSSWEGYYGYTF. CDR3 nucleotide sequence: TGTGCCAGCAGTTTCTCATCGTGGGAGGGGTACTATGGCTACACCTTC.

CDR3 sequence: CASSSWESGNYGYTF. The CDR3 bases are TGTGCCAGCAGTAGTTGGGAATCGGGAAACTATGGCTACACCTTC. The chain has TRBV27 and TRBJ1-2; D is undetermined. This CDR3 contains 15 residues. Trimming stripped 5 bases from V and 2 bases from J, with 15 bases between. Germline CDR1 MNHEY, CDR2 SMNVEV (reference sequence).

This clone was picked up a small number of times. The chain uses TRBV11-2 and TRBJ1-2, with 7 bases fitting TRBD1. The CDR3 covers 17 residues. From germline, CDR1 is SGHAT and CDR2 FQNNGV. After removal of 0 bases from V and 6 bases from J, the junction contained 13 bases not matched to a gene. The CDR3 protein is CASSLDRIDRAGDGYTF. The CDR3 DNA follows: TGTGCCAGCAGCTTAGATCGGATCGACAGGGCCGGTGATGGCTACACCTTC.

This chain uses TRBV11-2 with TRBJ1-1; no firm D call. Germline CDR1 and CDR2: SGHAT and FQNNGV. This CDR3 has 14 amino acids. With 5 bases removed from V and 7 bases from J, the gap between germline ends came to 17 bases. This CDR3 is CASSPIWLEVEAFF. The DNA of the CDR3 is TGTGCCAGCAGCCCCATTTGGTTGGAGGTTGAAGCTTTCTTT.

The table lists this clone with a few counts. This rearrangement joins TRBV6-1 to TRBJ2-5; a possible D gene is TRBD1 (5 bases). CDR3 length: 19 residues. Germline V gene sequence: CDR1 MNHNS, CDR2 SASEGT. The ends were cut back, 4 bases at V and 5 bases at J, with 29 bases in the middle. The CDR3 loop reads CASSAKNLQDTEKEETQYF. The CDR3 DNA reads TGTGCCAGCAGTGCTAAAAATCTCCAGGACACGGAAAAGGAGGAGACCCAGTACTTC.

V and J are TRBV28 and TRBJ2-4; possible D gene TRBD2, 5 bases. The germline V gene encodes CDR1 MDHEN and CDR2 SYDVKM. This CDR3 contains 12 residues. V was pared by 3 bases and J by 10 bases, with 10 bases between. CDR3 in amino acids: CASSFQEEIQYF. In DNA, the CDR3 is TGTGCCAGCAGTTTCCAGGAGGAGATTCAGTACTTC.

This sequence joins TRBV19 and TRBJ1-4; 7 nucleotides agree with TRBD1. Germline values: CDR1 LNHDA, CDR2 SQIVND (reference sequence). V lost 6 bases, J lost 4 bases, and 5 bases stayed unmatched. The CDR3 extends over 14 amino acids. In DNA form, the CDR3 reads TGTGCCAGTAGCGACAGGGTCGGTAATGAAAAACTGTTTTTT. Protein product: CASSDRVGNEKLFF.

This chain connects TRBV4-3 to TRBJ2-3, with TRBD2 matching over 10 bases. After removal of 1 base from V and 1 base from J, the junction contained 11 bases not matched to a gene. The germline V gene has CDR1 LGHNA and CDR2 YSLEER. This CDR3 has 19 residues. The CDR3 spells CASSQAYKSGTSGTDTQYF. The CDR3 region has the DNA TGCGCCAGCAGCCAAGCCTATAAATCCGGGACTAGCGGCACAGATACGCAGTATTTT.